This is a list of T cell receptor beta chains from one sample in a study of T cells in Graves' hyperthyroidism and ophthalmopathy. TCRdb reprocessed the multiplex PCR reads via MiXCR and lists one record per CDR3 protein. The table records approximately 640,000 distinct CDR3 sequences, about 17% of them present only once. Sequencing input: blood. These receptors originate from a woman aged 25 to 39 with Graves' hyperthyroidism. CDR3s include the opening cysteine and the closing phenylalanine or tryptophan. The D gene is left open where the match is weak. Rows may omit the clone size; those that give it use once, few, many or a size class.

d_gene	v_gene	abundance	j_gene	CDR3aa	CDR3nt
-	TRBV6-1	-	TRBJ1-1	CASSLRQSSEAFF	TGTGCCAGCAGCCTTAGACAGAGTTCTGAAGCTTTCTTT
-	TRBV30	many	TRBJ2-7	CAWSVGPTAYEQYF	TGTGCCTGGAGCGTAGGCCCCACAGCCTACGAGCAGTACTTC
-	TRBV6-1	few	TRBJ2-3	CASSEAGGRDTQYF	TGTGCCAGCAGTGAAGCGGGAGGCAGAGATACGCAGTATTTT
-	TRBV5-1	many	TRBJ2-3	CASSLDLGADTQYF	TGCGCCAGCAGCTTGGATCTAGGAGCAGATACGCAGTATTTT
-	TRBV2	many	TRBJ2-5	CASSGTRETQYF	TGTGCCAGCAGCGGGACCAGGGAGACCCAGTACTTC
-	TRBV28	many	TRBJ2-1	CASSLAGAGGRQFF	TGTGCCAGCAGTTTAGCTGGGGCAGGGGGGCGGCAGTTCTTC
-	TRBV11-3	many	TRBJ2-2	CASSLGSVRAGELFF	TGTGCCAGCAGCTTAGGTTCAGTTCGTGCCGGGGAGCTGTTTTTT
TRBD1	TRBV28	many	TRBJ1-2	CASSPDRARGYTF	TGTGCCAGCAGTCCCGACAGGGCCAGGGGCTACACCTTC
-	TRBV24-1	-	TRBJ1-6	CATSDLQGLLHF	TGTGCCACCAGTGATTTGCAAGGCCTGCTCCACTTT
TRBD1	TRBV7-8	few	TRBJ1-2	CASSLTRTGESSGYTF	TGTGCCAGCAGCTTAACCAGGACAGGGGAGTCCAGTGGCTACACCTTC
TRBD2	TRBV28	-	TRBJ2-3	CASRPGGTSGRPDTQYF	TGTGCCAGCAGGCCCGGAGGGACTAGCGGGAGACCAGATACGCAGTATTTT
-	TRBV6-5	-	TRBJ1-5	CASSYSTPPGGDQPQHF	TGTGCCAGCAGTTACTCGACTCCCCCGGGGGGGGATCAGCCCCAGCATTTT
-	TRBV9	many	TRBJ2-3	CASKKGHTDTQYF	TGTGCCAGCAAAAAGGGACATACAGATACGCAGTATTTT
-	TRBV20-1	many	TRBJ1-1	CSALEAGRGRNTEAFF	TGCAGTGCTTTAGAGGCGGGCAGGGGACGAAACACTGAAGCTTTCTTT
-	TRBV11-3	many	TRBJ2-5	CASSFPWTEQETQYF	TGTGCCAGCAGCTTCCCCTGGACAGAACAAGAGACCCAGTACTTC
TRBD1	TRBV28	-	TRBJ1-4	CASSLTGAYNEKLFF	TGTGCCAGCAGCCTTACAGGGGCATATAATGAAAAACTGTTTTTT
-	TRBV14	-	TRBJ1-2	CASSQEIGRGYGYTF	TGTGCCAGCAGCCAAGAGATCGGCAGGGGCTATGGCTACACCTTC
-	TRBV12-5	-	TRBJ2-5	CASGSPEGETQYF	TGTGCTAGTGGTTCCCCGGAGGGGGAGACCCAGTACTTC
TRBD1	TRBV11-2	many	TRBJ1-6	CASSLEDRELNNSPLHF	TGTGCCAGCAGCTTAGAGGACAGGGAGCTTAATAATTCACCCCTCCACTTT
TRBD2	TRBV20-1	many	TRBJ2-3	CSAPPGREDTDTQYF	TGCAGTGCTCCCCCTGGGAGGGAGGACACAGATACGCAGTATTTT
-	TRBV20-1	many	TRBJ2-1	CSAVPGTNNEQFF	TGCAGTGCTGTACCCGGGACCAACAATGAGCAGTTCTTC
-	TRBV6-1	many	TRBJ2-5	CASRQPAPETQYF	TGTGCCAGCAGGCAACCGGCCCCAGAGACCCAGTACTTC
-	TRBV28	-	TRBJ1-2	CASRAGGGYTF	TGTGCCAGCAGGGCCGGTGGTGGCTACACCTTC
-	TRBV12-3/TRBV12-4	many	TRBJ1-5	CASSLARGRALKRPQHF	TGTGCCAGCAGTTTAGCGCGGGGCAGGGCCCTCAAAAGGCCCCAGCATTTT
-	TRBV5-1	many	TRBJ2-7	CASSLSGASYEQYF	TGCGCCAGCAGCTTATCAGGGGCGTCCTACGAGCAGTACTTC
-	TRBV7-9	-	TRBJ2-7	CASSFGPGVEQYF	TGTGCCAGCAGCTTTGGTCCGGGAGTCGAGCAGTACTTC
TRBD1	TRBV6-1	-	TRBJ2-5	CASSTGVDSETQYF	TGTGCCAGCAGTACAGGGGTGGATTCGGAGACCCAGTACTTC
-	TRBV5-1	-	TRBJ1-2	CASLGGTADGGYTF	TGCGCCAGCTTGGGAGGGACGGCGGATGGGGGCTACACCTTC
TRBD2	TRBV6-1	many	TRBJ2-7	CASTRASGTSSYEQYF	TGTGCCAGCACTAGAGCTTCCGGGACTAGCTCCTACGAGCAGTACTTC
-	TRBV11-2	few	TRBJ1-3	CASNVGVLSGNTIYF	TGTGCCAGCAACGTTGGGGTTCTCTCTGGAAACACCATATATTTT
TRBD1	TRBV29-1	many	TRBJ2-2	CSGKGTANTGELFF	TGCAGCGGAAAAGGGACAGCGAACACCGGGGAGCTGTTTTTT
-	TRBV6-2/TRBV6-3	-	TRBJ1-1	CASSYPDGVTEAFF	TGTGCCAGCAGTTACCCCGATGGGGTTACTGAAGCTTTCTTT
-	TRBV20-1	many	TRBJ1-1	CSASYPPQDTEAFF	TGCAGTGCTAGTTACCCACCCCAGGACACTGAAGCTTTCTTT
TRBD1	TRBV6-1	many	TRBJ1-2	CASSRRDRDGYTF	TGTGCCAGCAGTCGCCGGGACAGGGATGGCTACACCTTC
TRBD1	TRBV20-1	-	TRBJ2-7	CSARDNQGAPGQYF	TGCAGTGCTAGAGATAATCAGGGGGCGCCAGGGCAGTACTTC
-	TRBV20-1	-	TRBJ2-7	CSANRASADEQYF	TGCAGTGCTAACCGGGCTAGCGCGGACGAGCAGTACTTC
TRBD1	TRBV18	-	TRBJ2-7	CTSSLEGQGASEQYF	TGTACCAGCTCACTGGAGGGACAGGGGGCTTCCGAGCAGTACTTC
TRBD2	TRBV20-1	many	TRBJ2-3	CSAPGELAGPTDTQYF	TGCAGTGCCCCCGGCGAGCTAGCGGGGCCCACAGATACGCAGTATTTT
TRBD1	TRBV20-1	-	TRBJ1-2	CSARGPGTGDWGYTF	TGCAGTGCTAGAGGCCCCGGGACAGGGGATTGGGGCTACACCTTC
TRBD1	TRBV13	many	TRBJ1-2	CASRGQGEGGYTF	TGTGCCAGCAGGGGACAGGGTGAGGGCGGCTACACCTTC
-	TRBV20-1	many	TRBJ2-1	CSARTPSGWDEQFF	TGCAGTGCTAGAACTCCTTCAGGGTGGGATGAGCAGTTCTTC
-	TRBV6-2/TRBV6-3	-	TRBJ2-7	CASSYSRGGSYEQYF	TGTGCCAGCAGTTACTCCAGGGGGGGCTCCTACGAGCAGTACTTC
-	TRBV12-5	many	TRBJ2-1	CASGLPGSSYNEQFF	TGTGCTAGTGGTTTGCCGGGGAGCTCCTACAATGAGCAGTTCTTC
-	TRBV19	few	TRBJ1-1	CATHPGGNTEAFF	TGTGCCACCCACCCCGGGGGGAACACTGAAGCTTTCTTT
-	TRBV5-6	-	TRBJ2-7	CASSLPGPLRGEQYF	TGTGCCAGCAGCTTGCCAGGACCCCTTAGAGGCGAGCAGTACTTC
-	TRBV20-1	many	TRBJ2-1	CSPVEQFF	TGCAGTCCGGTTGAGCAGTTCTTC
TRBD2	TRBV6-1	many	TRBJ2-3	CASSSGRADTQYF	TGTGCCAGCTCCTCGGGGAGGGCAGATACGCAGTATTTT
TRBD2	TRBV10-3	many	TRBJ2-7	CAISGPPTAGGIYEQYF	TGTGCCATCAGTGGGCCCCCGACCGCGGGAGGGATCTACGAGCAGTACTTC
TRBD1	TRBV20-1	few	TRBJ1-5	CSAYDRGEGPQHF	TGCAGTGCCTACGACAGGGGAGAGGGGCCCCAGCATTTT
TRBD2	TRBV29-1	few	TRBJ2-1	CSVEDRAGGSPDEQFF	TGCAGCGTTGAAGATCGAGCGGGAGGGTCCCCCGATGAGCAGTTCTTC
TRBD1	TRBV28	many	TRBJ1-4	CASSSGDREVEKLFF	TGTGCCAGCAGTTCTGGGGACAGGGAGGTGGAAAAACTGTTTTTT
-	TRBV6-1	-	TRBJ2-3	CASSEDGHSTDTQYF	TGTGCCAGCAGTGAAGATGGGCATAGCACAGATACGCAGTATTTT
-	TRBV28	-	TRBJ1-5	CASSLARGGGQPQHF	TGTGCCAGCAGTTTAGCCCGGGGGGGGGGTCAGCCCCAGCATTTT
TRBD2	TRBV28	many	TRBJ2-7	CASSPMSGRRLGEQYF	TGTGCCAGCAGTCCCATGAGCGGGAGGCGCCTGGGGGAGCAGTACTTC
TRBD1	TRBV19	few	TRBJ1-2	CATFRDSYNGYTF	TGTGCCACCTTCCGGGACAGTTATAACGGCTACACCTTC
-	TRBV20-1	few	TRBJ2-2	CSASEGTNTGELFF	TGCAGTGCTAGTGAGGGCACGAACACCGGGGAGCTGTTTTTT
-	TRBV28	many	TRBJ2-2	CASRFEPNTGELFF	TGTGCCAGCAGGTTTGAGCCGAACACCGGGGAGCTGTTTTTT
-	TRBV4-1	many	TRBJ2-7	CASSQEAGPSYEQYF	TGCGCCAGCAGCCAAGAGGCAGGTCCCTCCTACGAGCAGTACTTC
TRBD2	TRBV19	-	TRBJ2-7	CASSIGGVAGSYEQYF	TGTGCCAGTAGTATTGGAGGAGTAGCGGGCTCCTACGAGCAGTACTTC